The subject of this entry is one T cell receptor (beta chain). CDR1 GTSNPN and CDR2 SVGIG come from the germline V gene (reference sequence). The CDR3 has 12 amino acids. Trimming shortened V by 2 bases and J by 4 bases, and 6 bases separated the two germline ends. This sample is drawn from a study of T-cell memory formation after mild COVID-19. Study information: Clusters were largely donor specific.

One entry per CDR3 protein results from TCRdb running MiXCR on the 5' RACE reads. Counted here are under 650,000 distinct CDR3 sequences, approximately 18% occurring once; the ten biggest clones make up around 13%. This rearrangement joins TRBV30 to TRBJ2-1; no clear D gene. Sequencing input: PBMCs or a T cell subset sorted from them (not recorded which). This TCR derives from an adult woman who had mild COVID-19 (a few samples of this study predate the infection). Cell type and time point are not known. The DNA of the CDR3 is TGTGCCTGGAGTCCCCTTTACAATGAGCAGTTCTTC. Translated: CAWSPLYNEQFF.